Described below is a single TCR beta chain sequence and its context. Its specificity is not known. The sample is drawn from a study of T cell responses to AZD1222 COVID-19 vaccine. Findings of the study overall: Spike-specific TCR breadth and depth both grew after two AZD1222 doses.

Germline V gene lookup returns CDR1 MGHDK and CDR2 SYGVNS. J lost 4 bases, V lost 3 bases, and 9 bases had no gene match. The CDR3 runs to 17 residues. Only in-frame clones appear in the TCRdb table, and some are missing; sequencing was by immunoSEQ multiplex PCR. The data contain 160,000 or so clones, roughly 92% of them singletons. The input for sequencing was peripheral blood, taken 28 days after the second AZD1222 dose. The clonotype was recovered from an adult who received the AZD1222 COVID-19 vaccine. This sequence joins TRBV25-1 and TRBJ2-2, with 9 bases matching TRBD2. The CDR3 sequence: CASSDPPGLAGTGELFF. The CDR3 DNA reads TGTGCCAGCAGTGATCCTCCGGGACTAGCCGGCACCGGGGAGCTGTTTTTT.